Below, one TCR beta chain is given with its context. This clone was counted only a few times. The antigen it binds to is not known. Within one base of it there is no much larger clone, and no base qualities were kept. The sample comes from a study of T cells in localized non-small cell lung cancer (dated by TCRdb to 2020 to 2022). Regarding the complete study: The study examined T cell repertoires in approximately 240 patients with early-stage NSCLC and compared tumors with uninvolved tumor-adjacent lungs. The cohort was made up of hundreds of treatment-naive NSCLC patients whose localized lung tumors had been resected. A mean age of 66.3 years was recorded for the NSCLC patients, of whom 120 to 150 were male and about a hundred were female. Overall study results and their limits: The highest T cell clonality was observed in uninvolved tumor-adjacent lung, where clonality exceeded that of tumor, suggesting that antigenic responses were more focused in uninvolved tumor-adjacent lung. Of the top 100 tumor clones, a median of roughly 56 were detected in paired uninvolved adjacent lung; some 28 were also among that lung's top 100. Because multi-region tumor sequencing was not done, intratumor heterogeneity could not be ruled out. Because of the exploratory design, TCR variables were selected using unadjusted p-values without false-discovery rate correction. Higher blood T cell density associated with longer overall survival, while higher adjacent-lung clonality associated with shorter survival.

The immunoSEQ Assay was used to sequence TCR beta CDR3 regions from DNA. From the authors' description of their analysis: T cell density was computed as TCR beta template counts normalized to usable DNA estimated by amplifying housekeeping genes. Using the preseqR package, richness was estimated by extrapolating to 120,000 templates for tissue samples and 400,000 templates for PBMC samples. Clonality was defined by subtracting Pielou's evenness from one. Tissue-enriched TCRs were identified through differential abundance testing performed on productive amino-acid clonotypes, with a minimum total count of 5 and an alpha of 0.1. The Jaccard Index and the Morisita Overlap Index were used to measure repertoire overlap between compartments. TCR beta CDR3s were clustered by GLIPH together with public tetramer-defined viral CDR3s, and at least three viral sequences plus V-gene enrichment were required for viral motifs. TCRdb provides this immuneACCESS table in a form limited to in-frame rearrangements. Some clones are lacking; in checked studies, under half of them reflect an unresolved V gene, and why the rest are absent is not known. The DNA gave D and trimming, while V, J and clone size come from that table. Present in this sample are roughly 53,000 clones, roughly 84% of which were seen just once. The ten largest clones capture roughly 17% of the sample.

At diagnosis, tumor, uninvolved tumor-adjacent lung and peripheral blood were collected and then preserved as a mix of FFPE and fresh-frozen material. For TCR repertoire profiling, blood samples were analyzed in the form of peripheral blood mononuclear cells. Per the germline V gene, MDHEN is the CDR1 and SYDVKM is the CDR2. V loses 8 bases of germline sequence and J loses 7 bases, and the interval between the two ends is 8 bases. The CDR3 runs 10 amino acids, cysteine and phenylalanine included. The DNA shown is the 30-base CDR3, in frame from base 1. The TCR sequence derives from a man aged 35 to 69 with stage III lung adenocarcinoma. Source: peripheral blood mononuclear cells, taken before any cancer treatment. Rearrangement joined TRBV28 to TRBJ1-1; no D gene can be assigned with confidence. The CDR3 has the sequence CASGSFEAFF. The bases read TGTGCCAGCGGCTCCTTTGAAGCTTTCTTT.